The T cell receptor (beta chain) described here comes from a study of cytomegalovirus exposure and HLA in healthy donors. The CDR3 is 16 residues long. Trimming took 0 bases from V and 6 from J; bases not matched to a gene: 6. CDR1 and CDR2 from the germline V gene are MGHRA and YSYEKL. Primers included in the PCR were 60 Vbeta and 13 Jbeta primers. Some clones are missing from TCRdb's copy, which holds only in-frame ones; the method was immunoSEQ multiplex PCR. The data show about 96,000 clones, around 79% seen once. Sequencing used PBMCs. This sequence originates from a woman aged 70-85 years in good health and CMV-seropositive. The chain uses TRBV4-1 and TRBJ2-2; TRBD1 matches at 8 bases. The CDR3 region is CASSQDQGASSGELFF. CDR3 sequence (DNA): TGCGCCAGCAGCCAAGATCAGGGGGCTAGTTCCGGGGAGCTGTTTTTT.